This section outlines one T cell receptor (beta chain) sequence together with its context. Its antigen remains unidentified. Qualities for individual bases were not recorded, and no much larger clone is one base off. This specimen comes from a study of glioma-infiltrating T cells after dendritic cell vaccination (dated by TCRdb to the mid-2010s). For the study in its entirety: Of the 15 glioblastoma patients in the cohort, all drawn from Phase I and II dendritic cell vaccination trials, 9 were newly diagnosed and 6 had recurrent disease. Between the early 2000s and the early 2010s, patients were given autologous tumor lysate-pulsed dendritic cell vaccination. The vaccine was prepared from monocyte-derived dendritic cells that were cultured for roughly seven days with IL-4 and GM-CSF and then pulsed overnight with autologous tumor lysate. Each patient was given three intradermal dendritic cell vaccine injections, spaced two weeks apart, in the arm below the axilla. In glioblastoma patients vaccinated with dendritic cells, deep sequencing of TCR beta CDR3 regions served to measure the amount of tumor-infiltrating lymphocytes and to compare repertoires between tumor and blood. Survival after dendritic cell vaccination was correlated with TCR sequencing metrics such as TIL content and the overlap between tumor and blood repertoires. Results the study describes overall, beyond this receptor: TCR clonality showed no direct relationship with survival, which suggests that a diverse polyclonal response may be important. The cohort was small and heterogeneous, and full blood and tumor sets were available for few patients, with initial-recurrent tumor pairs available for even fewer patients. Longer time to progression and overall survival after dendritic cell vaccination were predicted by higher estimated pretreatment TIL content. The three-group TCR overlap response model was described as speculative and requiring prospective validation.

For CDR1 and CDR2, the germline V gene lists SGDLS and YYNGEE. The CDR3 sequence holds 13 residues, the cysteine and phenylalanine included. The DNA shown is the 39-base CDR3, in frame from base 1. The V and J ends are trimmed by 1 base and 4 bases, leaving 8 bases between them. Patients were selected on the basis of adequate residual fresh-frozen tumor tissue and more than two years of available survival data. An isocitrate dehydrogenase mutation was not carried by any of the glioblastoma patients, although molecular status was otherwise variable. PBMC collection took place before vaccination, two weeks after the third vaccination, and at tumor progression if progression occurred. The Qiagen DNeasy Blood extraction Kit was used to extract genomic DNA. The immunoSEQ assay amplified TCRB CDR3 regions from roughly 2 micrograms of genomic DNA, or from all available DNA when less than that amount was available. The multiplex PCR employed 60 forward primers targeting TCR V beta segments and 13 reverse primers targeting J beta segments. To estimate reads per starting template, synthetic control templates were spiked into each sample at limiting dilution. The Illumina HiSeq System generated 87 bp sequencing reads. The study's own analysis went as follows. To remove PCR and sequencing errors, closely related sequences were merged with a nearest neighbor algorithm. TCR overlap was defined as the percentage of unique tumor TCR beta sequences that were also found in the peripheral blood of the same patient. Held by TCRdb, this immuneACCESS table contains in-frame sequences only and omits some clones. Under half of the omission traces to an unresolved V gene where checked; the cause of the rest is unknown. The V and J calls and the clone size are those of that table, but D and trimming were determined from the DNA. This sample lists about 36,000 clones; 70% to 85% were detected once. The ten largest clonotypes hold about 8% of the sample.

Here the sequenced sample was blood, taken before dendritic cell vaccination. This receptor was identified in a human donor with glioblastoma. The chain employs TRBV9 and TRBJ1-1; the D segment cannot be called with confidence. The CDR3 protein is CASSVSYSTEAFF. The nucleotide sequence is given as TGTGCCAGCAGCGTATCCTACAGCACTGAAGCTTTCTTT.